The 20 T cell receptor beta chains reported below all come from one sample, sequenced in a study of beta chain features in type 1 diabetes. Study-level results: Researchers report that Type 1 diabetes patients had moderately but significantly shorter TCRB CDR3s across all four CD4+ subsets.

No antigen has been identified for these receptors. Investigators reverse transcribed all isolated RNA, so they sequenced expressed TCRB transcripts. Sequencing used immunoSEQ multiplex PCR; TCRdb keeps in-frame clones, though not all of them. The table lists 680,000 or so clones, 13% of them singletons, with less than 0.025% in the top ten. The sample taken for sequencing was naive CD4+ T cells from blood. Receptor source: a man between 18 and 35 years old with type 1 diabetes.

This clone was seen a single time. V is TRBV6-6 and J is TRBJ1-1, with D hard to call. In germline, CDR1 is MNHNY, CDR2 SVGAGI (reference sequence). The V end lost 4 bases, the J end lost 1 base, and 10 bases lay between the germline ends. This CDR3 has 14 amino acids. The chain's CDR3 is CASSSRRANTEAFF. DNA of the CDR3: TGTGCCAGCAGTTCCCGTCGAGCGAACACTGAAGCTTTCTTT.

The chain recombines TRBV6-5 with TRBJ2-2; D is possibly TRBD1 (6 bases). V lost 6 bases and J 1 base, leaving 9 bases between the germline ends. Germline CDR1 MNHEY, CDR2 SVGAGI. There are 14 residues in the CDR3. The CDR3 reads CASSGQLNTGELFF. Here the CDR3 DNA reads TGTGCCAGCAGCGGACAGCTGAACACCGGGGAGCTGTTTTTT.

The rearrangement links TRBV5-1 to TRBJ1-5, with no clear D. Trimming took off 0 bases at V and 1 base at J, with 14 bases between the two ends. Germline V gene sequence: CDR1 SGHRS, CDR2 YFSETQ. The CDR3 totals 17 residues. DNA of the CDR3: TGCGCCAGCAGCTTGGGATCCTCGGGTATGAGCAATCAGCCCCAGCATTTT. Translation gives CASSLGSSGMSNQPQHF. The whole variable domain, filled in from reference TRBV5-1 and TRBJ1-5, reads KAGVTQTPRYLIKTRGQQVTLSCSPISGHRSVSWYQQTPGQGLQFLFEYFSETQRNKGNFPGRFSGRQFSNSRSEMNVSTLELGDSALYLCASSLGSSGMSNQPQHFGDGTRLSIL.

V gene TRBV4-1 combines with J gene TRBJ1-2, with no clear D. V was shortened by 4 bases and J by 2 bases, with 20 bases between the two germline ends. This CDR3 spans 17 amino acids. The germline V gene has CDR1 MGHRA and CDR2 YSYEKL. CDR3 loop: CASSREKEARLNYGYTF. The CDR3 coding sequence is TGCGCCAGCAGCCGAGAAAAGGAGGCCCGATTAAACTATGGCTACACCTTC.

The chain recombines TRBV14 with TRBJ2-3; a possible D gene is TRBD2 (6 bases). This CDR3 region has 15 residues. The germline gives CDR1 SGHDN, CDR2 FVKESK. Trimming cost V 1 base and J 5 bases, with 13 bases left between them. CDR3 in amino acids: CASSQVERAGDTQYF. DNA of the CDR3: TGTGCCAGCAGCCAAGTGGAGCGGGCGGGAGATACGCAGTATTTT.

Only a few counts were recorded for this clone. The chain employs TRBV9 and TRBJ2-1, with D possibly matching TRBD1 (6 bases). There are 15 residues in the CDR3. Trimming pared 3 bases from V and 4 bases from J, leaving 14 bases between. Germline V gene sequence: CDR1 SGDLS, CDR2 YYNGEE. Here the CDR3 DNA reads TGTGCCAGCAGCGAAACAGGGACCTATTACAATGAGCAGTTCTTC. Translation: CASSETGTYYNEQFF.

In the case of this clone: The same CDR3 can be traced to other DNA sequences in this sample. The chain has TRBV29-1 and TRBJ1-2; D is possibly TRBD1 (5 bases). The germline V and J ends were trimmed by 4 bases and 4 bases, with 10 bases remaining between them. This CDR3 is built from 12 residues. From germline, CDR1 is SQVTM and CDR2 ANQGSEA. CDR3 protein: CSVAGEGYGYTF. In DNA, the CDR3 is TGCAGCGTTGCGGGGGAGGGCTATGGCTACACCTTC. Complete variable domain (other parts from reference TRBV29-1 and TRBJ1-2): SAVISQKPSRDICQRGTSLTIQCQVDSQVTMMFWYRQQPGQSLTLIATANQGSEATYESGFVIDKFPISRPNLTFSTLTVSNMSPEDSSIYLCSVAGEGYGYTFGSGTRLTVV.

Comments on this clone: Other DNA sequences from this sample encode an identical CDR3 as well. The gene calls are TRBV5-1 and TRBJ2-5, with D perhaps matching TRBD1 (5 bases). V was cut by 3 bases and J by 3 bases, with 9 bases left in between. This CDR3 spans 13 amino acids. Germline V lookup: CDR1 SGHRS, CDR2 YFSETQ. The CDR3 protein is CASSSTGEETQYF. CDR3 nucleotides: TGCGCCAGCAGCTCAACAGGTGAAGAGACCCAGTACTTC. Variable domain in full (rest from reference TRBV5-1 and TRBJ2-5): KAGVTQTPRYLIKTRGQQVTLSCSPISGHRSVSWYQQTPGQGLQFLFEYFSETQRNKGNFPGRFSGRQFSNSRSEMNVSTLELGDSALYLCASSSTGEETQYFGPGTRLLVL.

This clone was counted a few times. The sample contains more than one DNA sequence encoding this CDR3. Here the CDR3 reads CASSLGTDTQYF. The CDR3 DNA follows: TGTGCCAGCAGCTTAGGCACAGATACGCAGTATTTT. The rearrangement links TRBV7-3 to TRBJ2-3; no clear D gene. V lost 2 bases to trimming and J lost 1 base, with 1 base between them. The length of the CDR3 is 12 residues. Germline values: CDR1 SGHTA, CDR2 FQGTGA.

There are a few counts of this clone. The chain links TRBV10-3 to TRBJ1-1, with TRBD1 as a possible D gene (6 bases). V was shortened by 0 bases and J by 1 base, with 9 bases between the two germline ends. There are 15 residues in the CDR3. CDR1 is ENHRY, CDR2 SYGVKD, per germline. The CDR3 nucleotides read TGTGCCATCAGTGAGTCGAGCAGGGGGAACACTGAAGCTTTCTTT. It is translated as CAISESSRGNTEAFF.

In its sample, this clone was seen a few times. J is TRBJ2-7 and V is TRBV29-1, with a weak D call TRBD1 (6 bases). Germline V CDR1 and CDR2: SQVTM, ANQGSEA. The CDR3 extends over 11 amino acids. Deletions cut 5 bases from V and 7 bases from J, with 12 bases between. CDR3 coding DNA: TGCAGCGTTCTACAGGGAATAGAGCAGTACTTC. Its protein product is CSVLQGIEQYF.

Only a few counts were recorded for this clone. The J gene is TRBJ1-1, the V gene TRBV29-1; no clear D gene. The CDR3 has 13 residues. Trimming took off 5 bases at V and 0 bases at J, with 10 bases between the two ends. In germline, CDR1 is SQVTM, CDR2 ANQGSEA. The CDR3 coding sequence is TGCAGCGTTAGTAGACATTTGAACACTGAAGCTTTCTTT. Translating gives CSVSRHLNTEAFF. Filled out from reference TRBV29-1 and TRBJ1-1, the complete variable domain reads SAVISQKPSRDICQRGTSLTIQCQVDSQVTMMFWYRQQPGQSLTLIATANQGSEATYESGFVIDKFPISRPNLTFSTLTVSNMSPEDSSIYLCSVSRHLNTEAFFGQGTRLTVV.

This chain uses TRBV5-6 with TRBJ2-4; D is ambiguous. This CDR3 spans 15 amino acids. The ends were cut back, 0 bases at V and 0 bases at J, with 7 bases in the middle. CDR1 and CDR2 from the germline V gene are SGHDT and YYEEEE. The CDR3 here is CASSLVRLAKNIQYF. The CDR3 DNA sequence: TGTGCCAGCAGCTTGGTGCGGCTAGCCAAAAACATTCAGTACTTC.

V is TRBV4-1 and J is TRBJ2-7; maybe TRBD2 (6 bases). CDR3 length equals 16 residues. V lost 1 base and J 4 bases, leaving 17 bases between the germline ends. Germline values: CDR1 MGHRA, CDR2 YSYEKL. For the CDR3, the DNA is TGCGCCAGCAGCCAAGTCGGCGGGCAGGGAGGATACGAGCAGTACTTC. Amino acids: CASSQVGGQGGYEQYF.

V and J are TRBV5-4 and TRBJ2-7; 7 bases are shared with TRBD2. Germline-derived CDR1 and CDR2 are SGHNT and YYREEE (reference sequence). CDR3 length: 13 residues. V shed 3 bases and J 4 bases; nucleotides not matched to a gene: 4. The DNA for the CDR3 is TGTGCCAGCAGCTGGGCGGGGGTGTACGAGCAGTACTTC. As protein: CASSWAGVYEQYF.

The rearrangement uses TRBV5-1 and TRBJ2-2, with TRBD1 as a possible D gene (6 bases). The germline gives CDR1 SGHRS, CDR2 YFSETQ. The CDR3 totals 14 residues. Trimming stripped 4 bases from V and 3 bases from J, with 10 bases between. DNA of the CDR3: TGCGCCAGCAGCCCTCGGACAGACACCGGGGAGCTGTTTTTT. Amino acid sequence: CASSPRTDTGELFF.

This sequence joins TRBV9 and TRBJ2-5; TRBD2 agrees at 10 bases. The CDR3 spans 15 residues. The junction had 6 bases not matched to a gene; V was cut back by 5 bases and J by 2 bases. Germline V gene lookup returns CDR1 SGDLS and CDR2 YYNGEE. For the CDR3, the DNA is TGTGCCAGCAGTTCTAGCGGGGGCTCACAAGAGACCCAGTACTTC. It codes for CASSSSGGSQETQYF.

This clone is a singleton in its sample. This chain joins TRBV28 and TRBJ1-5; no clear D. The CDR3 covers 16 residues. Germline lookup yields CDR1 MDHEN and CDR2 SYDVKM. V dropped 2 bases and J dropped 0 bases, with 11 bases sitting between them. CDR3 in amino acids: CASSLNGLYSNQPQHF. In DNA, the CDR3 is TGTGCCAGCAGTTTAAATGGACTATATAGCAATCAGCCCCAGCATTTT.

The chain uses TRBV27 and TRBJ1-4; a possible D gene is TRBD1 (5 bases). V was clipped by 6 bases and J by 12 bases, with 14 bases between them. CDR1 is MNHEY, CDR2 SMNVEV, per germline (reference sequence). There are 12 residues in the CDR3. CDR3 protein: CASSLGTGQLFF. The CDR3 DNA is TGTGCCAGCAGCCTCGGGACCGGTCAACTGTTTTTT.

V usage is TRBV30 and J usage is TRBJ1-3; D might be TRBD1 (5 bases). The CDR3 has 14 residues. V was trimmed by 4 bases and J by 0 bases, leaving 10 bases between them. CDR1 is GTSNPN and CDR2 is SVGIG in the germline V gene (reference sequence). The CDR3 DNA reads as TGTGCCTGGAAGACAGTCACCTCTGGAAACACCATATATTTT. Protein product: CAWKTVTSGNTIYF.